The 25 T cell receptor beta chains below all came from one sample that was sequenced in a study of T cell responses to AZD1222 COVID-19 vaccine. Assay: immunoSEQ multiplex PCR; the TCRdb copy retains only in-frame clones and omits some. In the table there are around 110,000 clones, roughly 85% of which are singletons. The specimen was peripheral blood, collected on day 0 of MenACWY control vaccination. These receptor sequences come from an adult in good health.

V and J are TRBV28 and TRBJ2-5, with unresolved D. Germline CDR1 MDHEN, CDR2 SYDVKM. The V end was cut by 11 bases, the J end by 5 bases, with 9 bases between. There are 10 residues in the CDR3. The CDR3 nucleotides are TGTGCCCATGTAAGGGAGACCCAGTACTTC. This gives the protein CAHVRETQYF.

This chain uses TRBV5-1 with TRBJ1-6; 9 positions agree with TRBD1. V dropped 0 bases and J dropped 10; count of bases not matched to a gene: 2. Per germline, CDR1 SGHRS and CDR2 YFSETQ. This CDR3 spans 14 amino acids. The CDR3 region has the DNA TGCGCCAGCAGCTTGGGGACAGGGGACTCACCCCTCCACTTT. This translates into CASSLGTGDSPLHF. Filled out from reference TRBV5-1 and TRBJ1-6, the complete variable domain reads KAGVTQTPRYLIKTRGQQVTLSCSPISGHRSVSWYQQTPGQGLQFLFEYFSETQRNKGNFPGRFSGRQFSNSRSEMNVSTLELGDSALYLCASSLGTGDSPLHFGNGTRLTVT.

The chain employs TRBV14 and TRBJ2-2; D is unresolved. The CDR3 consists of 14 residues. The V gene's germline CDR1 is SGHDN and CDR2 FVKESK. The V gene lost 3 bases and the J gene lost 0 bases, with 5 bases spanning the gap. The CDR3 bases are TGTGCCAGCAGCCACAACGCGAACACCGGGGAGCTGTTTTTT. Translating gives CASSHNANTGELFF.

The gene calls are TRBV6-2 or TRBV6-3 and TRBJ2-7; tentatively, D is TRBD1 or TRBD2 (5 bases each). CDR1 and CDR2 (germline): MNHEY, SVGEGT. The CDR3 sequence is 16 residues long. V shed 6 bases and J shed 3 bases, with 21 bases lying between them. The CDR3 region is CASSDYYGTISYEQYF. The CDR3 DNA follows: TGTGCCAGCAGCGACTACTACGGGACCATCAGCTACGAGCAGTACTTC.

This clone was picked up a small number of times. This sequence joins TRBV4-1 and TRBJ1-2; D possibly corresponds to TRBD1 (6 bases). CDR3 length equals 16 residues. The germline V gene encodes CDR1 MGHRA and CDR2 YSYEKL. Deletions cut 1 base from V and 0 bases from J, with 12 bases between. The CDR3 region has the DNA TGCGCCAGCAGCCAAGGGTGGACAGCCCCTAACTATGGCTACACCTTC. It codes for CASSQGWTAPNYGYTF.

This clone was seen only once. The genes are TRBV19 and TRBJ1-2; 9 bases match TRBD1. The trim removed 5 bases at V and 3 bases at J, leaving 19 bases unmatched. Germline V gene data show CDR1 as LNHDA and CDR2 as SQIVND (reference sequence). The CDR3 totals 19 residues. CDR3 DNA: TGTGCCAGTAGTCTGGGACAGGGTTACCCTACCCCAACCTACTATGGCTACACCTTC. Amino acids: CASSLGQGYPTPTYYGYTF. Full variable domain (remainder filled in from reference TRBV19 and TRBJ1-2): DGGITQSPKYLFRKEGQNVTLSCEQNLNHDAMYWYRQDPGQGLRLIYYSQIVNDFQKGDIAEGYSVSREKKESFPLTVTSAQKNPTAFYLCASSLGQGYPTPTYYGYTFGSGTRLTVV.

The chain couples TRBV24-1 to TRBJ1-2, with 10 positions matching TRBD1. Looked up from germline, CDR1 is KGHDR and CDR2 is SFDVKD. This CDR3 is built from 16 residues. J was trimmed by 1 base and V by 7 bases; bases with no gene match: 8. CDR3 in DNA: TGTGCCACCAGCGGACCGGGACAGGGGCTTAACTATGGCTACACCTTC. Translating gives CATSGPGQGLNYGYTF.

The chain's CDR3 is CASSAVGQEQETQYF. CDR3 sequence (DNA): TGTGCCAGCAGCGCGGTAGGCCAGGAACAAGAGACCCAGTACTTC. The rearrangement joins TRBV5-4 to TRBJ2-5; D uncertain. The length of the CDR3 is 15 residues. Trimming stripped 4 bases from V and 2 bases from J, with 15 bases between. CDR1 SGHNT and CDR2 YYREEE come from the germline V gene (reference sequence).

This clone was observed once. The chain's CDR3 is CASSPGTGSLLDTQYF. The CDR3, as DNA: TGTGCCAGTAGTCCCGGGACAGGGTCTTTGTTGGATACGCAGTATTTT. The chain links TRBV19 to TRBJ2-3; 9 nucleotides agree with TRBD1. The CDR3 extends over 16 amino acids. V was clipped by 5 bases and J by 6 bases; unmatched bases: 12. Germline CDR1 is LNHDA and CDR2 is SQIVND (reference sequence).

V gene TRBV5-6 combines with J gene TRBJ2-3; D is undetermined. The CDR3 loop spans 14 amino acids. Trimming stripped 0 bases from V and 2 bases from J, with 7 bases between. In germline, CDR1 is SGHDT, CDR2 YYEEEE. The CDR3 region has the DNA TGTGCCAGCAGCTTGGGCGCACACACAGATACGCAGTATTTT. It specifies CASSLGAHTDTQYF.

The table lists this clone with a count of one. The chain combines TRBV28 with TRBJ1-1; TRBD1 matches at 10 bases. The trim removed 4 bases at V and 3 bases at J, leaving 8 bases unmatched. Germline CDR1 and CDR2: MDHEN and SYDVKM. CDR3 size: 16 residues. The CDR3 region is CASSSPDRGLDTEAFF. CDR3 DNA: TGTGCCAGCAGTTCCCCCGACAGGGGGCTTGACACTGAAGCTTTCTTT.

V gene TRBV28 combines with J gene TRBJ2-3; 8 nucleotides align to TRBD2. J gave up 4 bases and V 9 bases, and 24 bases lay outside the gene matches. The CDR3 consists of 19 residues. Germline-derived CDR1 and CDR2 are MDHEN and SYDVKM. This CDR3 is CASFPTRGGPSPGADTQYF. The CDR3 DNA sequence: TGTGCCAGTTTCCCCACGCGCGGGGGGCCCTCCCCCGGGGCAGATACGCAGTATTTT. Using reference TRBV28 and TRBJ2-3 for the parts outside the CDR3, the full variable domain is DVKVTQSSRYLVKRTGEKVFLECVQDMDHENMFWYRQDPGLGLRLIYFSYDVKMKEKGDIPEGYSVSREKKERFSLILESASTNQTSMYLCASFPTRGGPSPGADTQYFGPGTRLTVL.

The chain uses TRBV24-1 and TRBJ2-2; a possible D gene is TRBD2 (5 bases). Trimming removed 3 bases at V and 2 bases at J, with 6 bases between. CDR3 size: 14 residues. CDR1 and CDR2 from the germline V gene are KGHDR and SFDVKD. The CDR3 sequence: CATSDPGNTGELFF. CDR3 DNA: TGTGCCACCAGTGATCCGGGAAACACCGGGGAGCTGTTTTTT.

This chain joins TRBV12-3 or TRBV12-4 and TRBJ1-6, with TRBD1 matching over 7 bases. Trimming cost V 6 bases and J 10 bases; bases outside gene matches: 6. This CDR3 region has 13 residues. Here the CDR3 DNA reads TGTGCCAGCAGGCAAAACAGGGGATCACCCCTCCACTTT. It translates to CASRQNRGSPLHF.

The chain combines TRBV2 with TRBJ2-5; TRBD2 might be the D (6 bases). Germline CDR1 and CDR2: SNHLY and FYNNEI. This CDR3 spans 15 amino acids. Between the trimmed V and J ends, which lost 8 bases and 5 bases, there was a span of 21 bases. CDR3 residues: CASQEGFGVVETQYF. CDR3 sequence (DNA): TGTGCCAGCCAGGAGGGGTTCGGGGTGGTGGAGACCCAGTACTTC.

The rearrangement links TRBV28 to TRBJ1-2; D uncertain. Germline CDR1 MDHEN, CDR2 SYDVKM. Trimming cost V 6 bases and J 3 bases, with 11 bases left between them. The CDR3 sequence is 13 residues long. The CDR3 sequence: CASRSDGYYGYTF. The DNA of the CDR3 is TGTGCCAGCAGGTCCGACGGCTACTATGGCTACACCTTC.

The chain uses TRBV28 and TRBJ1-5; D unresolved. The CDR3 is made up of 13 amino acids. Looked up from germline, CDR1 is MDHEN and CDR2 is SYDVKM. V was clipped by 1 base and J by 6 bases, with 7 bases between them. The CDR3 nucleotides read TGTGCCAGCAGTTTATACGGAGGTCAGCCCCAGCATTTT. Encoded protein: CASSLYGGQPQHF.

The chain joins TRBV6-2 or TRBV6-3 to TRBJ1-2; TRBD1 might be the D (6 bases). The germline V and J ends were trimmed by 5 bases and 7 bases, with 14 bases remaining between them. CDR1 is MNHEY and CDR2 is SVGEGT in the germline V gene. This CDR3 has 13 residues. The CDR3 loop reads CASSPDSISGYTF. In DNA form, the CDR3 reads TGTGCCAGCAGTCCGGACAGTATCTCTGGCTACACCTTC.

CDR3 DNA: TGTGCCAGCAGTTCGCTTGTGAGTGGCCAAGAGACCCAGTACTTC. Translated, it gives CASSSLVSGQETQYF. The V call is TRBV6-5, the J call TRBJ2-5; the D is unclear. Trimming took off 4 bases at V and 1 base at J, with 13 bases between the two ends. This CDR3 spans 15 amino acids. Germline assignment: CDR1 MNHEY and CDR2 SVGAGI.

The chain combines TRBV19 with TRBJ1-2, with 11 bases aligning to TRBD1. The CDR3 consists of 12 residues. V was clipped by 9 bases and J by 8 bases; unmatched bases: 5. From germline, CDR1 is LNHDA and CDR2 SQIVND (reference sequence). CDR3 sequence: CASGQGAEGYTF. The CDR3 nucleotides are TGTGCCAGCGGACAGGGGGCGGAGGGCTACACCTTC.

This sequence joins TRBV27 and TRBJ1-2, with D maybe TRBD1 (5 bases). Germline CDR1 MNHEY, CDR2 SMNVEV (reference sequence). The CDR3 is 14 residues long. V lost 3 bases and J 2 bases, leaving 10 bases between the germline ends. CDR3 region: CASSFREGNYGYTF. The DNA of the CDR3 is TGTGCCAGCAGTTTCCGCGAGGGGAACTATGGCTACACCTTC.

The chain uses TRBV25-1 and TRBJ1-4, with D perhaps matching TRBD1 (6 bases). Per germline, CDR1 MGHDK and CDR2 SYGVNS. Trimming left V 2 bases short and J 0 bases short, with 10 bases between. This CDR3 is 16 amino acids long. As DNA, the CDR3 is TGTGCCAGCAGTGAACCCCGGACAGCAACTAATGAAAAACTGTTTTTT. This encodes CASSEPRTATNEKLFF.

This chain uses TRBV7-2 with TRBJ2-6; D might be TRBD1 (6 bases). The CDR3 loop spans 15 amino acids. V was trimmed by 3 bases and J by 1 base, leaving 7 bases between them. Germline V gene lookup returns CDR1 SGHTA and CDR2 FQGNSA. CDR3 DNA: TGTGCCAGCAGCTTTACAGGGTCTGGGGCCAACGTCCTGACTTTC. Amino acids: CASSFTGSGANVLTF.

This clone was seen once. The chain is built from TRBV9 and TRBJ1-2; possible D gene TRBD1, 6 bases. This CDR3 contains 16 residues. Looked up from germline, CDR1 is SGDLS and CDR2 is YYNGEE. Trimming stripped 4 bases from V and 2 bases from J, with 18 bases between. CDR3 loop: CASSPRRGDPNYGYTF. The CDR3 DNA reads TGTGCCAGCAGCCCCCGTAGGGGGGACCCAAACTATGGCTACACCTTC.

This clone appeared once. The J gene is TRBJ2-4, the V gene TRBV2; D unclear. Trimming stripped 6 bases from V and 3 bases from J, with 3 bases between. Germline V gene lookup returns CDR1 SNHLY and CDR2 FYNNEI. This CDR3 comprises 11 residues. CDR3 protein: CASSIKNIQYF. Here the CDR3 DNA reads TGTGCCAGCAGCATCAAAAACATTCAGTACTTC.